The clone carrying this T cell receptor beta chain was seen many times. Its specificity is not known. This entry is derived from a study of T-cell memory formation after mild COVID-19. Study-level background: TCR clusters largely stayed donor specific. Study conclusions and caveats: A subset of responding clones appeared in pre-infection memory, suggesting cross-reactive memory joined. CD4+ contracting clones were mainly CM and EM; CD8+ ones, EMRA.

MiXCR was run by TCRdb on the 5' RACE reads, yielding one entry per CDR3 protein. The sample includes approximately 16,000 distinct CDR3 sequences, 23% of them seen just once. The CDR3 is 15 residues long. The receptor comes from a man between 18 and 29 years old who had mild COVID-19 (a few samples of this study predate the infection). Cell type and time point are not known. The chain joins TRBV3-2 to TRBJ2-5; the table's D call, TRBD1, was not checked against the DNA. TRBV3-2 is termed a pseudogene. Sequenced input: PBMCs or a T cell subset sorted from them (not recorded which). This chain's CDR3 is CASSQDRTGQETQYF. For the CDR3, the DNA is TGTGCCAGCAGCCAAGATCGTACAGGGCAAGAGACCCAGTACTTC.